Listed below are T cell receptor beta chains from one sample, sequenced in a study of T cell changes during pregnancy in multiple sclerosis. Libraries were prepared by immunoSEQ multiplex PCR; TCRdb keeps only in-frame clonotypes and omits some of them. The table has 4,000 to 5,500 clones, more than 65% seen once. Material: CD8+ T cells from peripheral blood mononuclear cells, obtained in the second trimester of pregnancy. Every receptor here comes from a female donor in good health, enrolled as a control in a pregnancy study. Each CDR3 is given with its conserved first and last residue. Fields, in order: clone size, J gene, D gene, V gene, CDR3 protein, CDR3 DNA. D genes are given only for firm matches. Not every row has a clone size; where given, it reads once, few, many or a size class.

medium-sized TRBJ2-3 TRBD2 TRBV9 CASSPGASGDTQYF TGTGCCAGCAGCCCTGGGGCTAGCGGGGATACGCAGTATTTT
. TRBJ2-2 . TRBV27 CASSLRAGELFF TGTGCCAGCAGTCTGAGGGCCGGGGAGCTGTTTTTT
. TRBJ1-4 . TRBV7-2 CASSLDWAATNEKLFF TGTGCCAGCAGCTTAGACTGGGCAGCAACTAATGAAAAACTGTTTTTT
. TRBJ2-6 TRBD1 TRBV5-4 CASSSTRGPGANVLTF TGTGCCAGCAGCTCAACCAGGGGGCCCGGGGCCAACGTCCTGACTTTC
. TRBJ2-6 . TRBV11-2 CASSLLTGTYSGANVLTF TGTGCCAGCAGCTTATTGACAGGGACTTACTCTGGGGCCAACGTCCTGACTTTC
. TRBJ1-2 TRBD1 TRBV19 CASSLLGQANYGYTF TGTGCCAGTAGTCTCCTGGGACAGGCCAACTATGGCTACACCTTC
. TRBJ2-1 . TRBV6-5 CASSYSESSSYNEQFF TGTGCCAGCAGTTACTCGGAGTCTTCCTCCTACAATGAGCAGTTCTTC
. TRBJ2-2 TRBD2 TRBV25-1 CASSYGGASTGELFF TGTGCCAGCAGTTACGGGGGGGCTAGCACCGGGGAGCTGTTTTTT
. TRBJ2-3 . TRBV29-1 CSVVYRTDTQYF TGCAGCGTCGTTTACAGGACAGATACGCAGTATTTT
. TRBJ2-1 . TRBV27 CASSPSRTTLDNEQFF TGTGCCAGCAGTCCTTCTCGGACTACCCTAGACAATGAGCAGTTCTTC
few TRBJ2-3 TRBD1 TRBV6-1 CASRWGQGYTDTQYF TGTGCCAGCAGATGGGGACAGGGGTATACAGATACGCAGTATTTT
. TRBJ2-7 . TRBV7-9 CASSLGGGPYEQYF TGTGCCAGCAGCTTAGGGGGGGGGCCCTACGAGCAGTACTTC
. TRBJ1-5 . TRBV5-6 CASSLYRAYNQPQHF TGTGCCAGCAGCTTGTACAGGGCCTACAATCAGCCCCAGCATTTT
. TRBJ2-1 TRBD2 TRBV7-2 CASSLNGGGLYEQFF TGTGCCAGCAGCCTTAACGGGGGGGGCCTCTATGAGCAGTTCTTC
. TRBJ1-6 TRBD1 TRBV6-4 CASSGDSLSPLHF TGTGCCAGCAGTGGGGACAGTCTCTCACCCCTCCACTTT
. TRBJ2-1 . TRBV7-2 CASSLAPYNEQFF TGTGCCAGCAGCTTAGCCCCTTACAATGAGCAGTTCTTC
few TRBJ1-1 . TRBV4-3 CASSQDLGTGGTEAFF TGCGCCAGCAGCCAAGATTTAGGGACTGGCGGCACTGAAGCTTTCTTT
. TRBJ1-6 TRBD1 TRBV28 CASRYLRGSSYNSPLHF TGTGCCAGCAGATACCTCAGGGGGAGCTCCTATAATTCACCCCTCCACTTT
. TRBJ1-2 TRBD1 TRBV7-8 CASSLAGTGSSGGYTF TGTGCCAGCAGCTTAGCCGGGACAGGGAGTTCGGGTGGCTACACCTTC
. TRBJ2-2 TRBD1 TRBV6-1 CASSEESGGTGELFF TGTGCCAGCAGTGAAGAGTCAGGGGGCACCGGGGAGCTGTTTTTT
. TRBJ2-1 . TRBV6-1 CASSAHRANEQFF TGTGCCAGCAGTGCCCACAGGGCCAATGAGCAGTTCTTC
once TRBJ1-4 TRBD1 TRBV6-5 CASSYGTGGDIEKLFF TGTGCCAGCAGTTACGGTACAGGGGGCGATATTGAAAAACTGTTTTTT
. TRBJ1-5 TRBD1 TRBV6-1 CASSDHGTGNQPQHF TGTGCCAGCAGTGATCATGGGACAGGGAATCAGCCCCAGCATTTT
. TRBJ2-3 TRBD2 TRBV6-4 CASSLAGGNTDTQYF TGTGCCAGCAGCCTAGCGGGGGGAAACACAGATACGCAGTATTTT
. TRBJ1-2 . TRBV5-1 CASSPQGDTENYGYTF TGCGCCAGCAGCCCACAAGGGGACACGGAGAACTATGGCTACACCTTC
few TRBJ2-3 . TRBV6-4 CASSHGATDTQYF TGTGCCAGCAGTCATGGGGCCACAGATACGCAGTATTTT
large TRBJ2-7 . TRBV29-1 CSVGGIFEQYF TGCAGCGTTGGCGGGATTTTCGAGCAGTACTTC
few TRBJ2-7 TRBD1 TRBV15 CATSRDSGGPYEQYF TGTGCCACCAGCAGAGATTCAGGGGGCCCCTACGAGCAGTACTTC
. TRBJ2-6 TRBD2 TRBV7-6 CASSFSGGAVSGANVLTF TGTGCCAGCAGCTTTAGCGGGGGGGCCGTCTCTGGGGCCAACGTCCTGACTTTC
. TRBJ2-7 TRBD1 TRBV18 CASSPSWDSYEQYF TGTGCCAGCTCACCTTCTTGGGACAGCTACGAGCAGTACTTC
. TRBJ2-7 TRBD2 TRBV4-1 CASSQVGLAGASREQYF TGCGCCAGCAGCCAAGTTGGGCTAGCGGGGGCCTCTAGGGAGCAGTACTTC
few TRBJ2-3 TRBD2 TRBV7-3 CASSPRGLAGVGDTQYF TGTGCCAGCAGCCCACGGGGGCTAGCGGGGGTTGGGGATACGCAGTATTTT
few TRBJ2-7 . TRBV10-1 CASSEGQGSYEQYF TGCGCCAGCAGTGAGGGCCAGGGGTCCTACGAGCAGTACTTC
few TRBJ2-7 TRBD2 TRBV6-1 CATHVGLAGSYEQYF TGTGCCACTCACGTGGGGCTAGCGGGGAGCTACGAGCAGTACTTC
. TRBJ1-1 . TRBV19 CASRQPNTEAFF TGTGCCAGTAGACAGCCGAACACTGAAGCTTTCTTT
few TRBJ1-1 TRBD1 TRBV6-1 CASSEAPTGGTEAFF TGTGCCAGCAGTGAAGCCCCGACAGGGGGAACTGAAGCTTTCTTT
. TRBJ1-1 . TRBV10-1 CASSPVPDMNTEAFF TGCGCCAGCAGTCCGGTGCCGGACATGAACACTGAAGCTTTCTTT
. TRBJ2-1 TRBD2 TRBV6-4 CASSVGGGDYNEQFF TGTGCCAGCAGTGTCGGCGGGGGGGATTACAATGAGCAGTTCTTC
. TRBJ1-1 . TRBV5-1 CASAPGGYTEAFF TGCGCCAGCGCGCCGGGGGGCTACACTGAAGCTTTCTTT
few TRBJ2-5 . TRBV6-5 CASRDYFESETQYF TGTGCCAGCAGGGACTATTTCGAGTCGGAGACCCAGTACTTC
once TRBJ2-7 . TRBV4-2 CASSQEASSSYEQCF TGTGCCAGCAGCCAAGAGGCTAGCAGCTCCTACGAGCAGTGCTTC
once TRBJ2-2 TRBD1 TRBV6-4 CASSDSFSQGDTGELFF TGTGCCAGCAGTGACTCGTTTTCGCAGGGGGACACCGGGGAGCTGTTTTTT
. TRBJ2-1 TRBD2 TRBV28 CASSLPGGQYEQFF TGTGCCAGCAGTTTACCGGGAGGTCAGTATGAGCAGTTCTTC
. TRBJ1-4 TRBD1 TRBV9 CASSGGTGGAFATNEKLFF TGTGCCAGCAGCGGAGGTACAGGGGGCGCGTTTGCAACTAATGAAAAACTGTTTTTT
. TRBJ2-7 . TRBV6-1 CASSPEVAGHYEQYF TGTGCCAGCAGCCCCGAGGTGGCAGGGCACTACGAGCAGTACTTC
few TRBJ2-7 . TRBV28 CASSRQEPYEQYF TGTGCCAGCAGTCGACAGGAGCCCTACGAGCAGTACTTC
. TRBJ2-1 . TRBV5-5 CASSPGTPTSSYNEQFF TGTGCCAGCAGCCCCGGGACACCCACTAGCTCCTACAATGAGCAGTTCTTC
. TRBJ2-3 TRBD2 TRBV19 CASSPDLPSGSSTDTQYF TGTGCCAGTAGCCCAGATCTCCCTAGCGGGTCTAGCACAGATACGCAGTATTTT
. TRBJ2-1 . TRBV28 CASSLSGNEQFF TGTGCCAGCAGTTTATCGGGTAATGAGCAGTTCTTC
. TRBJ2-1 . TRBV6-5 CASRSHGDEQFF TGTGCCAGCAGGTCCCACGGGGATGAGCAGTTCTTC
. TRBJ2-3 . TRBV7-2 CASSQAPVQRWPGEDTQYF TGTGCCAGCAGCCAGGCCCCCGTCCAGCGGTGGCCGGGGGAAGATACGCAGTATTTT
. TRBJ2-3 . TRBV1 CTSSSRGGRPPDTQYF TGCACCAGCAGCTCGCGGGGGGGCCGTCCCCCAGATACGCAGTATTTT